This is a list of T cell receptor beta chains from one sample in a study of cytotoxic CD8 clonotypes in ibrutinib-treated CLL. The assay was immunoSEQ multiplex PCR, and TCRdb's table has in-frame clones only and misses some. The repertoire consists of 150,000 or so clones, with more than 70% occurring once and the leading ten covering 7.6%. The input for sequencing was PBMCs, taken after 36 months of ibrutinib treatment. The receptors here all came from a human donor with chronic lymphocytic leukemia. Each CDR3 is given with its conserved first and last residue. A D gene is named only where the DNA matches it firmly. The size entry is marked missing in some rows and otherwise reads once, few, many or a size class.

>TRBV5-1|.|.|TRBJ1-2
CASSLIADYGYTF
TGCGCCAGCAGCTTGATCGCGGACTATGGCTACACCTTC
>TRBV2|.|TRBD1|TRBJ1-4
CASYRDRDEKLFF
TGTGCCAGCTACCGGGACAGGGATGAAAAACTGTTTTTT
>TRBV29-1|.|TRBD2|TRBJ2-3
CSAAGRLADTQYF
TGCAGCGCAGCGGGGCGGCTGGCAGATACGCAGTATTTT
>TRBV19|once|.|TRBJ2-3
CASSSGRDTDTQYF
TGTGCCAGTAGTAGCGGCAGGGACACAGATACGCAGTATTTT
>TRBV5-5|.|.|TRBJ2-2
CASSSTTEPNTGELFF
TGTGCCAGCAGCTCCACGACAGAGCCGAACACCGGGGAGCTGTTTTTT
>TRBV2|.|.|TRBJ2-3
CASKRVGPSDTQYF
TGTGCCAGCAAGAGGGTAGGCCCGAGCGATACGCAGTATTTT
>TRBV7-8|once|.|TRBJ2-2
CASSSAGTGTGELFF
TGTGCCAGCAGCAGCGCCGGGACCGGCACCGGGGAGCTGTTTTTT
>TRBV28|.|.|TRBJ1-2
CASSLSPGTGYTF
TGTGCCAGCAGTTTATCACCAGGGACCGGCTACACCTTC
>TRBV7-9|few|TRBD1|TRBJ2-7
CASSDRDRGQQEQYF
TGTGCCAGCAGCGACCGGGACAGGGGGCAGCAGGAGCAGTACTTC
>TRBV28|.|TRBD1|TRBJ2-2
CASRDRDSGELFF
TGTGCCAGCAGAGACCGGGACAGCGGGGAGCTGTTTTTT
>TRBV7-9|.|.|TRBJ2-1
CASSFPGGYENNEQFF
TGTGCCAGCAGCTTTCCCGGGGGATACGAAAACAATGAGCAGTTCTTC
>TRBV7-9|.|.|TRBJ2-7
CASSFPPLVFSSSYEQYF
TGTGCCAGCAGCTTTCCCCCACTAGTTTTCTCATCGTCCTACGAGCAGTACTTC
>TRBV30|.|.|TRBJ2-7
CAWRPRNRNHYEQYF
TGTGCCTGGAGGCCTAGGAATCGAAACCACTACGAGCAGTACTTC
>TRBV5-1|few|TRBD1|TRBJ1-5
CASSVNRGQPQHF
TGCGCCAGCAGCGTAAACAGGGGTCAGCCCCAGCATTTT
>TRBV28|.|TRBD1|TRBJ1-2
CASRKTGDTNYGYTF
TGTGCCAGCAGAAAAACAGGGGACACCAACTATGGCTACACCTTC
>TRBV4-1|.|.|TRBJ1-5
CASSQGGTHSNQPQHF
TGCGCCAGCAGCCAAGGAGGGACACATAGCAATCAGCCCCAGCATTTT
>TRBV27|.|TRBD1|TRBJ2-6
CASSAVFGTGGSGANVLTF
TGTGCCAGCAGTGCGGTTTTCGGGACAGGGGGCAGTGGGGCCAACGTCCTGACTTTC
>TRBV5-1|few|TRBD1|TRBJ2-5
CASSPVRWDTGAQETQYF
TGCGCCAGCAGCCCGGTTCGATGGGATACAGGGGCACAAGAGACCCAGTACTTC
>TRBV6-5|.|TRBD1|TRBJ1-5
CASRRQGSEPQHF
TGTGCCAGCAGGCGACAGGGGTCAGAGCCCCAGCATTTT
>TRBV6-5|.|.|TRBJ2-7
CASSYSRGNHEQYF
TGTGCCAGCAGTTACTCGAGGGGGAACCACGAGCAGTACTTC
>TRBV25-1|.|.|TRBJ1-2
CASSERIQNYGYTF
TGTGCCAGCAGTGAACGGATACAGAACTATGGCTACACCTTC
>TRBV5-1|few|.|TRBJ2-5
CASSLGSLEGETQYF
TGCGCCAGCAGCCTGGGCTCCTTAGAAGGGGAGACCCAGTACTTC
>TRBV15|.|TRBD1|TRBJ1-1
CATTPGGGGTGGYTEAFF
TGTGCCACCACCCCGGGCGGTGGAGGGACAGGGGGCTACACTGAAGCTTTCTTT
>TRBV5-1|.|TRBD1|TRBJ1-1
CASSIYRGGTEAFF
TGCGCCAGCAGCATATACAGGGGGGGCACTGAAGCTTTCTTT
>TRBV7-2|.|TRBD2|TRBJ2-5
CASSPGGVAQETQYF
TGTGCCAGCAGCCCCGGGGGGGTCGCCCAAGAGACCCAGTACTTC
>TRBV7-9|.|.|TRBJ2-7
CASSLERLYEQYF
TGTGCCAGCAGCCTAGAGCGGCTCTACGAGCAGTACTTC
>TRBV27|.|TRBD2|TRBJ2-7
CATKRGDSYEQYF
TGTGCCACAAAGCGGGGGGACTCCTACGAGCAGTACTTC
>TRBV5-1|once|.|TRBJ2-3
CASSLMAGGTDTQYF
TGCGCCAGCAGCTTGATGGCAGGGGGCACAGATACGCAGTATTTT
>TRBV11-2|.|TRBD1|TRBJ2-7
CASSLGFDRANF
TGTGCCAGCAGCTTAGGATTCGACAGGGCGAATTTC
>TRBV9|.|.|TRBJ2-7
CASSVAPRSYEQYF
TGTGCCAGCAGCGTAGCTCCCAGGAGCTACGAGCAGTACTTC
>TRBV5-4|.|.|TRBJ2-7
CASSRGLPYEQYF
TGTGCCAGCAGCAGGGGACTCCCATACGAGCAGTACTTC
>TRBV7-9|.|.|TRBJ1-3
CASSLARSGNTIYF
TGTGCCAGCAGCTTAGCCCGCTCTGGAAACACCATATATTTT
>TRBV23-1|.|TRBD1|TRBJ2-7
CASNGTDPYEQYF
TGCGCCAGCAATGGGACAGACCCATACGAGCAGTACTTC
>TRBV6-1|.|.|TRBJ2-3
CASSKITGLADTQYF
TGTGCCAGCAGTAAAATCACAGGGTTGGCAGATACGCAGTATTTT
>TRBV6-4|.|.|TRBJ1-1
CASSEGGANTEAFF
TGTGCCAGCAGCGAAGGGGGGGCAAACACTGAAGCTTTCTTT
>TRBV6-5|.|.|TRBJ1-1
CASSTRYGTEAFF
TGTGCCAGCAGTACCAGGTATGGGACGGAAGCTTTCTTT
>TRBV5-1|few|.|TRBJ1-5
CASSNPNQPQHF
TGCGCCAGCAGCAACCCCAATCAGCCCCAGCATTTT
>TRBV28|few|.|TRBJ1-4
CASSTRRRKVEKLFF
TGTGCCAGCAGTACCCGTCGAAGAAAGGTGGAAAAACTGTTTTTT
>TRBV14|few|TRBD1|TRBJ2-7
CASNIQGASYEQYF
TGTGCCAGCAACATACAGGGGGCCTCCTACGAGCAGTACTTC
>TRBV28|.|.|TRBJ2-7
CASSRTDLDEQYF
TGTGCCAGCAGTCGGACAGACCTGGACGAGCAGTACTTC
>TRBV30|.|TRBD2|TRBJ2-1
CAWSVLGGVYNEQFF
TGTGCCTGGAGTGTACTTGGGGGGGTCTACAATGAGCAGTTCTTC
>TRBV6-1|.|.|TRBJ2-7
CASSENGAPYEQYF
TGTGCCAGCAGTGAAAACGGAGCCCCCTACGAGCAGTACTTC